This entry features one T cell receptor (beta chain) sequence. Losses at the gene ends were 6 bases for V and 1 base for J; bases not matched to a gene: 6. This CDR3 comprises 15 residues. From germline, CDR1 is LNHDA and CDR2 SQIVND (reference sequence). This record comes from a study of blood T cell repertoires in COVID-19. On the study more broadly: From T cells, B-cell-depleted T cells, or PBMCs came the material, which was cDNA or gDNA.

Per the original data handling: Estimation of nucleated cell counts was performed using reference gene primer amplification. Repertoires were generated with immunoSEQ multiplex PCR, while TCRdb's copy carries only in-frame clones and drops some. V, J and clone size are those of that table, while D and trimming were read from the DNA. Of some 56,000 clones in the sample, around 86% were seen once. Sequenced: peripheral blood. The V and J genes are TRBV19 and TRBJ2-1, with 7 bases matching TRBD2. This receptor was identified in a woman older than 75 with acute or convalescent COVID-19. The CDR3 bases are TGTGCCAGTAGCCTACGGGGGGAGTCCTACAATGAGCAGTTCTTC. Protein sequence: CASSLRGESYNEQFF.